The 4 T cell receptor beta chains presented below share a single source sample, sequenced in a study of T cell responses to AZD1222 COVID-19 vaccine. Assay: immunoSEQ multiplex PCR; the TCRdb copy retains only in-frame clones and omits some. The table has around 30,000 clones, 93% seen once. The source was peripheral blood, collected on day 0 of AZD1222 vaccination. The receptors come from an adult in good health.

This clone was found once. This chain uses TRBV7-9 with TRBJ1-6; D might be TRBD1 (6 bases). The CDR3 runs 17 residues. The V end lost 5 bases, the J end lost 3 bases, and 17 bases lay between the germline ends. Germline CDR1 SEHNR, CDR2 FQNEAQ (reference sequence). The CDR3 is CASSPGTPERYNSPLHF. In DNA, the CDR3 is TGTGCCAGCAGCCCCGGGACACCCGAACGCTATAATTCACCCCTCCACTTT.

This clone was recorded once. At one of its ends the junction is not consistent with the germline gene, which may arise from a read error. This sequence joins TRBV6-5 and TRBJ2-2; D possibly matches TRBD1 or TRBD2 (5 bases each). Germline CDR1 reads MNHEY; CDR2 reads SVGAGI. The CDR3 spans 15 residues. This chain's CDR3 is CASQKTAVNSGELFF. The DNA of the CDR3 is TGTGCCAGTCAGAAGACAGCGGTGAACTCCGGGGAGCTGTTTTTT.

The V gene is TRBV7-8, the J gene TRBJ1-2, with unresolved D. Germline CDR1 reads SGHVS; CDR2 reads FQNEAQ. Trimming took 5 bases from V and 8 from J, leaving 18 bases between them. The CDR3 sequence is 14 residues long. The CDR3 region has the DNA TGTGCCAGCAGCACAAAAGCGGCAATGTGGGGCTACACCTTC. Amino acids: CASSTKAAMWGYTF.

The chain recombines TRBV7-4 with TRBJ1-5; D not resolved. CDR3 length equals 18 residues. The germline gives CDR1 SGHVT, CDR2 SQSDAQ. The germline V and J ends were trimmed by 7 bases and 7 bases, with 29 bases remaining between them. The chain's CDR3 is CASTDSRVAGSKLQPQHF. For the CDR3, the DNA is TGTGCCAGCACCGACTCGAGGGTGGCAGGCTCTAAGCTACAGCCCCAGCATTTT.